Below are 9 T cell receptor beta chains sequenced from a single sample in a study of graft-versus-host responses after intestinal transplantation. Produced via immunoSEQ multiplex PCR; TCRdb's table is partial and in-frame only. The sample consists of 60,000 or so clones, under 95% of them appearing once. Specimen: PBMCs, collected about 120 days after intestinal transplantation. The source is a human patient who received an intestinal transplant, so some T cells may come from the graft donor.

The chain employs TRBV2 and TRBJ1-5, with TRBD1 matching over 9 bases. The CDR3 contains 15 residues. CDR1 SNHLY and CDR2 FYNNEI come from the germline V gene. After removal of 4 bases from V and 7 bases from J, the junction contained 8 bases not matched to a gene. The CDR3 here is CASSGGQGPGQPQHF. CDR3 bases: TGTGCCAGCAGTGGCGGACAGGGGCCAGGCCAGCCCCAGCATTTT.

This clone was seen only once. This chain joins TRBV4-1 and TRBJ1-1, with D maybe TRBD1 (5 bases). The CDR3 has 17 residues. The V end was cut by 0 bases, the J end by 2 bases, with 16 bases between. In germline, CDR1 is MGHRA, CDR2 YSYEKL. The CDR3 here is CASSQEPGTLFNTEAFF. DNA of the CDR3: TGCGCCAGCAGCCAAGAACCCGGGACCCTCTTCAACACTGAAGCTTTCTTT.

This chain links TRBV7-9 with TRBJ2-3; D uncertain. The V end was cut by 5 bases, the J end by 3 bases, with 3 bases between. The length of the CDR3 is 11 residues. Germline V CDR1 and CDR2: SEHNR, FQNEAQ (reference sequence). The CDR3 spells CASSPTDTQYF. Here the CDR3 DNA reads TGTGCCAGCAGCCCAACAGATACGCAGTATTTT.

V usage is TRBV7-9 and J usage is TRBJ2-5, with D perhaps matching TRBD2 (5 bases). The J call could be wrong; TRBJ2-7 is a better fit for the DNA end. Germline CDR1 reads SEHNR; CDR2 reads FQNEAQ (reference sequence). The CDR3 extends over 16 amino acids. For the CDR3, the DNA is TGTGCCAGCAGCTTAGGATACGGGGATAGCTCCTACGAGCAGTACTTC. Translation gives CASSLGYGDSSYEQYF.

This rearrangement joins TRBV7-9 to TRBJ2-7; TRBD1 matches 9 bases. Germline V gives CDR1 SEHNR, CDR2 FQNEAQ (reference sequence). This CDR3 has 14 residues. The V and J ends lost 6 bases and 4 bases, in that order; junction bases with no gene match: 7. The CDR3 sequence is CASSSRDRDYEQYF. The CDR3 nucleotides read TGTGCCAGCAGTTCCCGGGACAGGGATTACGAGCAGTACTTC. Combining the CDR3 with reference TRBV7-9 and TRBJ2-7 gives the whole variable domain DTGVSQNPRHKITKRGQNVTFRCDPISEHNRLYWYRQTLGQGPEFLTYFQNEAQLEKSRLLSDRFSAERPKGSFSTLEIQRTEQGDSAMYLCASSSRDRDYEQYFGPGTRLTVT.

The chain joins TRBV7-9 to TRBJ2-1, with a tentative D call TRBD2 (5 bases). The V end was cut by 1 base, the J end by 6 bases, with 16 bases between. Per germline, CDR1 SEHNR and CDR2 FQNEAQ (reference sequence). The CDR3 is made up of 16 amino acids. The CDR3 nucleotides read TGTGCCAGCAGCTTAGGACTAACTGCCTCGGGCAATGAGCAGTTCTTC. As protein: CASSLGLTASGNEQFF.

A few counts support this clone. This chain uses TRBV6-1 with TRBJ2-3, with 8 bases that match TRBD1. V shed 5 bases and J 1 base; nucleotides not matched to a gene: 5. The CDR3 has 15 residues. In germline, CDR1 is MNHNS, CDR2 SASEGT. The CDR3 bases are TGTGCCAGCAGTTCGCGGGGACAGGGCACAGATACGCAGTATTTT. This translates into CASSSRGQGTDTQYF.

Judged by abundance, this clone is medium-sized. The chain couples TRBV13 to TRBJ2-5; 13 nucleotides agree with TRBD2. Looked up from germline, CDR1 is PRHDT and CDR2 is FYEKMQ (reference sequence). The trim removed 5 bases at V and 2 bases at J, leaving 8 bases unmatched. The CDR3 has 17 amino acids. CDR3 sequence (DNA): TGTGCCAGCAGCCCCGGACTAGCGGGGGCCCTACAAGAGACCCAGTACTTC. Translation: CASSPGLAGALQETQYF.

This CDR3 is CASSPRGDTQYF. CDR3 coding DNA: TGTGCCAGCTCACCACGAGGAGATACGCAGTATTTT. The chain employs TRBV18 and TRBJ2-3; D is unclear. This CDR3 is built from 12 residues. Germline-derived CDR1 and CDR2 are KGHSH and LQKENI. Deletions cut 1 base from V and 5 bases from J, with 4 bases between. The full variable domain, in which reference TRBV18 and TRBJ2-3 provide the parts outside the CDR3, is NAGVMQNPRHLVRRRGQEARLRCSPMKGHSHVYWYRQLPEEGLKFMVYLQKENIIDESGMPKERFSAEFPKEGPSILRIQQVVRGDSAAYFCASSPRGDTQYFGPGTRLTVL.